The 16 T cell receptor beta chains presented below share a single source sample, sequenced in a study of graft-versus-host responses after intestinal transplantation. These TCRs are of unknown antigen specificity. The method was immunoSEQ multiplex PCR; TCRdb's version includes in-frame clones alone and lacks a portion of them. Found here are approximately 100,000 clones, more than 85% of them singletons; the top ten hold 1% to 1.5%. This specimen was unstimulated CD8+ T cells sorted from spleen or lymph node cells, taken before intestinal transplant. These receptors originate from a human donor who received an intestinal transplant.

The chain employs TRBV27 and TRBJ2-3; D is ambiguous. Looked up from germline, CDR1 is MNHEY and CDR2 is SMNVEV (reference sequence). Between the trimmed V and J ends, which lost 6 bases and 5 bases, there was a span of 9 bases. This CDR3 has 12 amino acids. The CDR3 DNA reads TGTGCCAGCAGCCCTATTGGAGATACGCAGTATTTT. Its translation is CASSPIGDTQYF.

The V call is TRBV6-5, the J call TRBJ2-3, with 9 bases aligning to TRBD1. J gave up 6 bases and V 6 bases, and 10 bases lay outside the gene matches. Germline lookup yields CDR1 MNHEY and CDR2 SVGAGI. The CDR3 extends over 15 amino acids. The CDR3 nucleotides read TGTGCCAGCAGCCTGACAGGGGGAACGGGGGATACGCAGTATTTT. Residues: CASSLTGGTGDTQYF.

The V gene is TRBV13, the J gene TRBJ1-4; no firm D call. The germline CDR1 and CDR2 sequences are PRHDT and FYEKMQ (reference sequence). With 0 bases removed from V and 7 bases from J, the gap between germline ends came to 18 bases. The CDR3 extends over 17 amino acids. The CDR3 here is CASSLGRMGENGEKLFF. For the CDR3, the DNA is TGTGCCAGCAGCTTAGGTCGAATGGGTGAGAACGGTGAAAAACTGTTTTTT. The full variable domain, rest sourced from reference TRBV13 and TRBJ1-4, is AAGVIQSPRHLIKEKRETATLKCYPIPRHDTVYWYQQGPGQDPQFLISFYEKMQSDKGSIPDRFSAQQFSDYHSELNMSSLELGDSALYFCASSLGRMGENGEKLFFGSGTQLSVL.

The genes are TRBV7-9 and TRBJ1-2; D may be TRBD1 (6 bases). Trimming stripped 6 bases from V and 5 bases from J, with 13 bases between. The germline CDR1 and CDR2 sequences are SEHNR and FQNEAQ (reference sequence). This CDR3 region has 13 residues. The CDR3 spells CASSLGQTYGYTF. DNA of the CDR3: TGTGCCAGCAGTCTAGGACAGACTTATGGCTACACCTTC.

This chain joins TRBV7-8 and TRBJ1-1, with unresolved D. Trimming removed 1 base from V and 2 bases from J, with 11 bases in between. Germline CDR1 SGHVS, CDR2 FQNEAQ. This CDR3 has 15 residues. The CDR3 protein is CASSLGVGGNTEAFF. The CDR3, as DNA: TGTGCCAGCAGCTTAGGGGTCGGAGGTAACACTGAAGCTTTCTTT. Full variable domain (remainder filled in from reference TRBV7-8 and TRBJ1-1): GAGVSQSPRYKVAKRGQDVALRCDPISGHVSLFWYQQALGQGPEFLTYFQNEAQLDKSGLPSDRFFAERPEGSVSTLKIQRTQQEDSAVYLCASSLGVGGNTEAFFGQGTRLTVV.

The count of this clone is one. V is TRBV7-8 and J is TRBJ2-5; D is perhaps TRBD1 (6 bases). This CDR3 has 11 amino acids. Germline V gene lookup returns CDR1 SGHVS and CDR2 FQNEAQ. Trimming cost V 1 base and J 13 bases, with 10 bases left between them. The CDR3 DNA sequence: TGTGCCAGCAGCTTAGACGGACAGTGGTACTTC. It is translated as CASSLDGQWYF.

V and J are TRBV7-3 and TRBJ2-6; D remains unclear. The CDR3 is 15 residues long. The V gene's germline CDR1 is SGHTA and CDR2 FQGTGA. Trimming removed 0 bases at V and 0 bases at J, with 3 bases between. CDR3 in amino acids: CASSLTSSGANVLTF. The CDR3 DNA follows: TGTGCCAGCAGCTTAACCAGCTCTGGGGCCAACGTCCTGACTTTC.

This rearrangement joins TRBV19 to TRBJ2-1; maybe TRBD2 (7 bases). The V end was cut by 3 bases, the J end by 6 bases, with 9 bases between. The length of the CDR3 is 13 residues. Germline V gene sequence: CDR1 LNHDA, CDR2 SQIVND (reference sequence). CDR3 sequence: CASSIGGLNEQFF. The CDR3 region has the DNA TGTGCCAGTAGTATCGGGGGGCTCAATGAGCAGTTCTTC.

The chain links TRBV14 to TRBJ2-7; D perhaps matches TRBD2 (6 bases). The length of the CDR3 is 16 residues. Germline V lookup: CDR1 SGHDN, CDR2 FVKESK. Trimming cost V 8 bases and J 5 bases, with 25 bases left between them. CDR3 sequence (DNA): TGTGCCAGCGCTTACTCCGAATTGCCGCCGGGGGACGAGCAGTACTTC. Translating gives CASAYSELPPGDEQYF.

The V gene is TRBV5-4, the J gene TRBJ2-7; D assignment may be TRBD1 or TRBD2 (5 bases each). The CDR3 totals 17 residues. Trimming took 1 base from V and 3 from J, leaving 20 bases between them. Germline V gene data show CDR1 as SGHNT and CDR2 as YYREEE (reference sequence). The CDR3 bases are TGTGCCAGCAGCTTGTCATCAGGGTGGACTTCGAGCTACGAGCAGTACTTC. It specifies CASSLSSGWTSSYEQYF.

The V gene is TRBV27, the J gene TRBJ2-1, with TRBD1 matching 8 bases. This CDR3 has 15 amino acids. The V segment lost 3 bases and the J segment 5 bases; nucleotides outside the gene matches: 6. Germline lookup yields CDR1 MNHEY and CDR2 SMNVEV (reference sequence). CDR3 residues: CASSLSGTGHNEQFF. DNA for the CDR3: TGTGCCAGCAGTTTGTCAGGGACAGGACACAATGAGCAGTTCTTC.

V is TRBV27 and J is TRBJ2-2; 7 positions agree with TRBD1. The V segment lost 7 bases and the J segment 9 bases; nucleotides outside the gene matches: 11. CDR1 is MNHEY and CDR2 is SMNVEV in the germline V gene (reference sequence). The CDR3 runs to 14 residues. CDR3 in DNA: TGTGCCAGCACTGGGCAGGGGGATGGCCGGGAGCTGTTTTTT. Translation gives CASTGQGDGRELFF.

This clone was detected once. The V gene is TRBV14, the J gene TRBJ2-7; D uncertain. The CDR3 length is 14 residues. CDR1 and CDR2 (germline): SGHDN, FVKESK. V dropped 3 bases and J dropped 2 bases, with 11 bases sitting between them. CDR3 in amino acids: CASSHGWGTYEQYF. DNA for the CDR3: TGTGCCAGCAGCCACGGCTGGGGAACCTACGAGCAGTACTTC.

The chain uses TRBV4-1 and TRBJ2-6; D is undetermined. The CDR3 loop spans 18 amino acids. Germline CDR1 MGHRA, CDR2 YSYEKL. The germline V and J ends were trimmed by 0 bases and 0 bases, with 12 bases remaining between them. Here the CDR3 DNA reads TGCGCCAGCAGCCAAGATCGGCTTCAGCTCTCTGGGGCCAACGTCCTGACTTTC. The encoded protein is CASSQDRLQLSGANVLTF.

Here the CDR3 DNA reads TGTGCCAGCAGTTTTATCGGGGTGTCTTTCCATGAGCAGTTCTTC. This sequence encodes CASSFIGVSFHEQFF. This chain joins TRBV27 and TRBJ2-1; D might be TRBD2 (5 bases). CDR1 is MNHEY and CDR2 is SMNVEV in the germline V gene (reference sequence). The CDR3 spans 15 residues. Trimming pared 3 bases from V and 8 bases from J, leaving 17 bases between.

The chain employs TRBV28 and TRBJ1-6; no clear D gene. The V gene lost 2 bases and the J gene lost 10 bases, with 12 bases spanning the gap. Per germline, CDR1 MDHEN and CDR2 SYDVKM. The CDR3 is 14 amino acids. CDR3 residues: CASSLAGFGSPLHF. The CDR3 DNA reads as TGTGCCAGCAGTTTAGCGGGTTTTGGGTCACCCCTCCACTTT. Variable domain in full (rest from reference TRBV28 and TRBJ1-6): DVKVTQSSRYLVKRTGEKVFLECVQDMDHENMFWYRQDPGLGLRLIYFSYDVKMKEKGDIPEGYSVSREKKERFSLILESASTNQTSMYLCASSLAGFGSPLHFGNGTRLTVT.